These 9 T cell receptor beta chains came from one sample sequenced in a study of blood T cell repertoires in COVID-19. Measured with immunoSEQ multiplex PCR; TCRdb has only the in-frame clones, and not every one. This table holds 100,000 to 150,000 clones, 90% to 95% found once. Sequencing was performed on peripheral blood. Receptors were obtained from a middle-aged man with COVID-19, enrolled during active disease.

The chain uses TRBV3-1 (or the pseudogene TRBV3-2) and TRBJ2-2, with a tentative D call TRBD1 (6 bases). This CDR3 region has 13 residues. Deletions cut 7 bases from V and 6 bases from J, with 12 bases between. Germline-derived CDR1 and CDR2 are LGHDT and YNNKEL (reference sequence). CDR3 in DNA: TGTGCCAGCACCGCCAGGGGTCCCGGGGAGCTGTTTTTT. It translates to CASTARGPGELFF.

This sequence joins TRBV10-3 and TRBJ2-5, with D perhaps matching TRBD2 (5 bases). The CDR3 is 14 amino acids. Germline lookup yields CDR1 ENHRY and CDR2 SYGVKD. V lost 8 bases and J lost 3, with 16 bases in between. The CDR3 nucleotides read TGTGCCATCCATCCGGGAATAGGAGAAGAGACCCAGTACTTC. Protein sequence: CAIHPGIGEETQYF.

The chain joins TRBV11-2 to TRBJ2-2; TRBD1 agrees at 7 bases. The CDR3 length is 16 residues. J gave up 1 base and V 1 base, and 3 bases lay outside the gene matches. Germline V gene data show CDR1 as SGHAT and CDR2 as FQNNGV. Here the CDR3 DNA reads TGTGCCAGCAGCTTAGGCTGGACAGGGAACACCGGGGAGCTGTTTTTT. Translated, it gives CASSLGWTGNTGELFF.

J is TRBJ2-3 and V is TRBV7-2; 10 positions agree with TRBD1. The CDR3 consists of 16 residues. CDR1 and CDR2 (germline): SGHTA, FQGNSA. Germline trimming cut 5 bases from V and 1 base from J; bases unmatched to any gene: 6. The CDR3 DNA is TGTGCCAGCAGCCCGACAGGGGGCTTCGGCACAGATACGCAGTATTTT. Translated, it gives CASSPTGGFGTDTQYF.

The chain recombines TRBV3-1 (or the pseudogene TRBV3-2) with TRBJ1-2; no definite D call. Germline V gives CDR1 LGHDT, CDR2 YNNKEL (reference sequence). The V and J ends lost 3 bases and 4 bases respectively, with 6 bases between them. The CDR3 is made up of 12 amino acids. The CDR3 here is CASSHGFYGYTF. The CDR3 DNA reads TGTGCCAGCAGCCACGGGTTCTATGGCTACACCTTC.

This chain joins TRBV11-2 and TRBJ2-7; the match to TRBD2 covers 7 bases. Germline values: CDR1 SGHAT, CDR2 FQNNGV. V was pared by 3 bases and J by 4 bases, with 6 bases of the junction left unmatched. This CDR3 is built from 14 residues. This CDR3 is CASSFLGGRYEQYF. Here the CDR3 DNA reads TGTGCCAGCAGCTTTTTAGGCGGGAGATACGAGCAGTACTTC.

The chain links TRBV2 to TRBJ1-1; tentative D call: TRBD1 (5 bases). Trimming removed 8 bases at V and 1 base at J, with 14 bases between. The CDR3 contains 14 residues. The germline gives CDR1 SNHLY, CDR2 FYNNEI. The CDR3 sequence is CASGNIGGNTEAFF. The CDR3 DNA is TGTGCCAGCGGGAATATCGGGGGGAACACTGAAGCTTTCTTT.

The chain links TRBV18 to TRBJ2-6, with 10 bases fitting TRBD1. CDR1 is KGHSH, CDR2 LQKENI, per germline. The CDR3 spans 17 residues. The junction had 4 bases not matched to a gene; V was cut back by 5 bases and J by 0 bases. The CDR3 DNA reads TGTGCCAGCTCAGGGACAGGGGCCACCTCTGGGGCCAACGTCCTGACTTTC. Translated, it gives CASSGTGATSGANVLTF.

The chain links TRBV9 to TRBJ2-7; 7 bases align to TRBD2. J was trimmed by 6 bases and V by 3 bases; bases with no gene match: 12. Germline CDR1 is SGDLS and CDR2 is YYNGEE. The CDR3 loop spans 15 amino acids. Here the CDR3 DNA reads TGTGCCAGCAGCGCCGTTCTGGCGGGAGATCGCGAGCAGTACTTC. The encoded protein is CASSAVLAGDREQYF. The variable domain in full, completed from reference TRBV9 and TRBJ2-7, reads DSGVTQTPKHLITATGQRVTLRCSPRSGDLSVYWYQQSLDQGLQFLIQYYNGEERAKGNILERFSAQQFPDLHSELNLSSLELGDSALYFCASSAVLAGDREQYFGPGTRLTVT.